This TCR beta chain was found in a study of PD-L1 blockade in urothelial cancer. Turning to the study itself: Patients took up atezolizumab in 2014 at 1,200 mg intravenously every 3 weeks. Per blood sample, T cells had a median of around 140,000.

In the case of this clone: As yet, its antigen is unknown.

CDR3 length equals 14 residues. V was clipped by 0 bases and J by 6 bases; unmatched bases: 4. Per the germline V gene, CDR1 is SGHNT and CDR2 is YYREEE (reference sequence). Here immunoSEQ multiplex PCR was the method, and the copy in TCRdb shows in-frame clones only, minus some. The sample shows tens of thousands of clones, roughly 80% of them seen only once. Study-wide points: Below-median pretreatment blood TCR clonality predicted better survival.

The V call is TRBV5-4, the J call TRBJ1-2; 8 bases fit TRBD1. This clonotype originated in a man between 65 and 79 years old with urothelial cancer. The sample here was PBMCs, taken around atezolizumab (anti-PD-L1) treatment. The CDR3 loop is CASSLDRGKHGYTF. CDR3 bases: TGTGCCAGCAGCTTGGACAGGGGGAAACATGGCTACACCTTC.